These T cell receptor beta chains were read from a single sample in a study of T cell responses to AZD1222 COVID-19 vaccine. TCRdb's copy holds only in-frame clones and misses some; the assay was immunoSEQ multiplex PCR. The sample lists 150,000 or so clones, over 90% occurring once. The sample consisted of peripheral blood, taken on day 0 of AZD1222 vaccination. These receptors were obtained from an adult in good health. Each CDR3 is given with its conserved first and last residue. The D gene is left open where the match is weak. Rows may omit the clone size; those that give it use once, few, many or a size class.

cdr3_nt: TGTGCCAGCAGTGGAACAGGGCGTAGCAATCAGCCCCAGCATTTT
cdr3_aa: CASSGTGRSNQPQHF
j_call: TRBJ1-5
clone_size: many
v_call: TRBV25-1
d_call: NA

cdr3_nt: TGTGCCACCAGTGATTTGACCACCGGGGAGCTGTTTTTT
cdr3_aa: CATSDLTTGELFF
j_call: TRBJ2-2
clone_size: NA
v_call: TRBV24-1
d_call: NA

cdr3_nt: TGTGCCAGCAGTGAAGCCAGGACAGGAGACAATCAGCCCCAGCATTTT
cdr3_aa: CASSEARTGDNQPQHF
j_call: TRBJ1-5
clone_size: few
v_call: TRBV6-1
d_call: TRBD1

cdr3_nt: TGTGCCAGCAGTGACCCCGGGACAGGGTCCTACGAGCAGTACTTC
cdr3_aa: CASSDPGTGSYEQYF
j_call: TRBJ2-7
clone_size: NA
v_call: TRBV25-1
d_call: TRBD1

cdr3_nt: TGTGCCAGCAGCCTCAACTCCAACTACGAGCAGTACTTC
cdr3_aa: CASSLNSNYEQYF
j_call: TRBJ2-7
clone_size: NA
v_call: TRBV11-3
d_call: NA

cdr3_nt: TGCGCCAGCAGCCAAGAGGGGACAGGCAACTATGGCTACACCTTC
cdr3_aa: CASSQEGTGNYGYTF
j_call: TRBJ1-2
clone_size: once
v_call: TRBV4-3
d_call: TRBD1

cdr3_nt: TGTGCCAGCAGCCCCTCAATCCCGGCCCAAGAGACCCAGTACTTC
cdr3_aa: CASSPSIPAQETQYF
j_call: TRBJ2-5
clone_size: once
v_call: TRBV3-1/TRBV3-2
d_call: NA

cdr3_nt: TGTGCCAGCAGTTACTGGCGGGGGAGTGAAAAACTGTTTTTT
cdr3_aa: CASSYWRGSEKLFF
j_call: TRBJ1-4
clone_size: NA
v_call: TRBV6-5
d_call: NA

cdr3_nt: TGCGCCAGCGCAACTAGATCGGAGGATGGTACGCAGTATTTT
cdr3_aa: CASATRSEDGTQYF
j_call: TRBJ2-3
clone_size: NA
v_call: TRBV4-3
d_call: NA

cdr3_nt: TGTGCCATCAGTGGGCTTCAGGGTGGCCTGACTAATTCACCCCTCCACTTT
cdr3_aa: CAISGLQGGLTNSPLHF
j_call: TRBJ1-6
clone_size: NA
v_call: TRBV10-3
d_call: NA

cdr3_nt: TGTGCCCCCCCGCGGAGGTTCAACACCGGGGAGCTGTTTTTT
cdr3_aa: CAPPRRFNTGELFF
j_call: TRBJ2-2
clone_size: NA
v_call: TRBV6-5
d_call: NA

cdr3_nt: TGTGCCAGCAGCCAAGGGAGCGAGGGACACGAGCAGTACTTC
cdr3_aa: CASSQGSEGHEQYF
j_call: TRBJ2-7
clone_size: NA
v_call: TRBV9
d_call: NA

cdr3_nt: TGTGCCAGCAGTGACAACCTGTCCTATGGCTACACCTTC
cdr3_aa: CASSDNLSYGYTF
j_call: TRBJ1-2
clone_size: NA
v_call: TRBV6-1
d_call: NA

cdr3_nt: TGTGCCAGCAGCAAGGGACAGGGATACGAGCAGTACTTC
cdr3_aa: CASSKGQGYEQYF
j_call: TRBJ2-7
clone_size: NA
v_call: TRBV12-3/TRBV12-4
d_call: TRBD1

cdr3_nt: TGTGCCAGCAGCCCCAATGCGGTGGAGACCCAGTACTTC
cdr3_aa: CASSPNAVETQYF
j_call: TRBJ2-5
clone_size: NA
v_call: TRBV11-3
d_call: NA

cdr3_nt: TGTGCCAGCTATAGGAACACCGGGGAGCTGTTTTTT
cdr3_aa: CASYRNTGELFF
j_call: TRBJ2-2
clone_size: NA
v_call: TRBV27
d_call: NA

cdr3_nt: TGTGCCAGCAGCTTAGAAACAGGGGTGGCCGGGGAGCTGTTTTTT
cdr3_aa: CASSLETGVAGELFF
j_call: TRBJ2-2
clone_size: NA
v_call: TRBV7-9
d_call: TRBD1

cdr3_nt: TGTGCCAGCAGTTACGAGCGCCAACCCAGTTATGGCTACACCTTC
cdr3_aa: CASSYERQPSYGYTF
j_call: TRBJ1-2
clone_size: once
v_call: TRBV6-5
d_call: NA

cdr3_nt: TGTGCCAGCAGCCCGCAAGCGGGATTTAACACCGGGGAGCTGTTTTTT
cdr3_aa: CASSPQAGFNTGELFF
j_call: TRBJ2-2
clone_size: NA
v_call: TRBV7-3
d_call: TRBD2

cdr3_nt: TGCAGCGGTGACGCCGGACAGGGGGGGGAGACCCAGTACTTC
cdr3_aa: CSGDAGQGGETQYF
j_call: TRBJ2-5
clone_size: NA
v_call: TRBV29-1
d_call: TRBD1

cdr3_nt: TGCGCCAGCAGCCAAGAAGTATTACAGGGTGGTAGCGGCTACACCTTC
cdr3_aa: CASSQEVLQGGSGYTF
j_call: TRBJ1-2
clone_size: NA
v_call: TRBV4-3
d_call: NA

cdr3_nt: TGTGCCAGCAGACCGGAGGGACAGGGGAGGAATGAGCAGTTCTTC
cdr3_aa: CASRPEGQGRNEQFF
j_call: TRBJ2-1
clone_size: NA
v_call: TRBV14
d_call: TRBD1

cdr3_nt: TGCGCCAGCAGCCAAGAGATTCCGACTAGCGGGGCCCCCTACGAGCAGTACTTC
cdr3_aa: CASSQEIPTSGAPYEQYF
j_call: TRBJ2-7
clone_size: NA
v_call: TRBV4-3
d_call: TRBD2

cdr3_nt: TGTGCCAGCAGTTTATTGCGGGAAGAGACCCAGTACTTC
cdr3_aa: CASSLLREETQYF
j_call: TRBJ2-5
clone_size: NA
v_call: TRBV12-3/TRBV12-4
d_call: NA

cdr3_nt: TGTGCCAGCAGCGGAACAGCATCCTCCTACGAGCAGTACTTC
cdr3_aa: CASSGTASSYEQYF
j_call: TRBJ2-7
clone_size: NA
v_call: TRBV7-9
d_call: NA

cdr3_nt: TGTGCCAGCAGCTTAGGAGGACAGATTGAGCAGTTCTTC
cdr3_aa: CASSLGGQIEQFF
j_call: TRBJ2-1
clone_size: few
v_call: TRBV7-9
d_call: NA

cdr3_nt: TGTGCCTGGACGAGCTCTGGAAACACCATATATTTT
cdr3_aa: CAWTSSGNTIYF
j_call: TRBJ1-3
clone_size: NA
v_call: TRBV30
d_call: NA

cdr3_nt: TGTGCCACACAGGGGTCTGAAACTTATTATGGCTACACCTTC
cdr3_aa: CATQGSETYYGYTF
j_call: TRBJ1-2
clone_size: NA
v_call: TRBV6-5
d_call: TRBD1

cdr3_nt: TGTGCCAGCAGTAGGGGACAGGGGGCCTACGAGCAGTACTTC
cdr3_aa: CASSRGQGAYEQYF
j_call: TRBJ2-7
clone_size: NA
v_call: TRBV6-5
d_call: TRBD1

cdr3_nt: TGTGCCAGCAGCACTGGGACAGGCTCTGGAAACACCATATATTTT
cdr3_aa: CASSTGTGSGNTIYF
j_call: TRBJ1-3
clone_size: NA
v_call: TRBV11-2
d_call: TRBD1

cdr3_nt: TGTGCCAGCAGCCCTAAGGTGGGACAGGGGGCTGTAGCTTTCTTT
cdr3_aa: CASSPKVGQGAVAFF
j_call: TRBJ1-1
clone_size: NA
v_call: TRBV7-9
d_call: TRBD1

cdr3_nt: TGCGCCAGCAGGAGGTTGGGGGGCAGGGTGGGGAACACTGAAGCTTTCTTT
cdr3_aa: CASRRLGGRVGNTEAFF
j_call: TRBJ1-1
clone_size: NA
v_call: TRBV5-1
d_call: NA

cdr3_nt: TGCGCCAGCAGTGACGCGGGAGGGGAGACCCAGTACTTC
cdr3_aa: CASSDAGGETQYF
j_call: TRBJ2-5
clone_size: NA
v_call: TRBV10-1
d_call: TRBD2

cdr3_nt: TGTGCCAGCAGTTTACTGGGACAGGCGACCTACGAGCAGTACTTC
cdr3_aa: CASSLLGQATYEQYF
j_call: TRBJ2-7
clone_size: NA
v_call: TRBV28
d_call: TRBD1

cdr3_nt: TGCGCCAGCAACGAAGGAGGGACCTACACCACCCTCGGTCATACGCAGTATTTT
cdr3_aa: CASNEGGTYTTLGHTQYF
j_call: TRBJ2-3
clone_size: NA
v_call: TRBV5-1
d_call: NA

cdr3_nt: TGCGCCAGCAGTGCCCGACCCGAAGGGCGCTATGGCTACACCTTC
cdr3_aa: CASSARPEGRYGYTF
j_call: TRBJ1-2
clone_size: NA
v_call: TRBV23-1
d_call: NA

cdr3_nt: TGTGCCAGCAGCGTAGTGGCGGGAGAACACAATGAGCAGTTCTTC
cdr3_aa: CASSVVAGEHNEQFF
j_call: TRBJ2-1
clone_size: NA
v_call: TRBV9
d_call: TRBD2

cdr3_nt: TGCGCCAGCAGCTTTGGGGAGGGTGAGCAGTTCTTC
cdr3_aa: CASSFGEGEQFF
j_call: TRBJ2-1
clone_size: once
v_call: TRBV5-1
d_call: TRBD2

cdr3_nt: TGTGCCAGCAGCTTTGGCGGGAGGGCCATAAATGAGCAGTTCTTC
cdr3_aa: CASSFGGRAINEQFF
j_call: TRBJ2-1
clone_size: once
v_call: TRBV7-3
d_call: TRBD2

cdr3_nt: TGTGCCAGCAGTGAATCAGCGGGTGTCACAGATACGCAGTATTTT
cdr3_aa: CASSESAGVTDTQYF
j_call: TRBJ2-3
clone_size: NA
v_call: TRBV6-1
d_call: NA

cdr3_nt: TGTGCCAGCAGCTTTGCGGGGTCCGCTCAGCCCCAGCATTTT
cdr3_aa: CASSFAGSAQPQHF
j_call: TRBJ1-5
clone_size: NA
v_call: TRBV7-9
d_call: NA

cdr3_nt: TGTGCCATTTTTCAGGGGGACTATGGCTACACCTTC
cdr3_aa: CAIFQGDYGYTF
j_call: TRBJ1-2
clone_size: NA
v_call: TRBV10-3
d_call: TRBD1

cdr3_nt: TGTGCCAGCAGCCAGGGGGGAGGCGCCTACGAGCAGTACTTC
cdr3_aa: CASSQGGGAYEQYF
j_call: TRBJ2-7
clone_size: NA
v_call: TRBV6-5
d_call: NA

cdr3_nt: TGTGCCAGTAGTAAGACAGGGGCCGGACTAGCGGGAGTTACACATGAGCAGTTCTTC
cdr3_aa: CASSKTGAGLAGVTHEQFF
j_call: TRBJ2-1
clone_size: NA
v_call: TRBV19
d_call: TRBD2

cdr3_nt: TGTGCCAGCAGCCTAGAGCGAGGAGCGATACTGTTTTTT
cdr3_aa: CASSLERGAILFF
j_call: TRBJ1-4
clone_size: NA
v_call: TRBV14
d_call: NA

cdr3_nt: TGTGCCAGCAACTTGGGGGCAGGGGGTAAAGAGACCCAGTACTTC
cdr3_aa: CASNLGAGGKETQYF
j_call: TRBJ2-5
clone_size: NA
v_call: TRBV11-2
d_call: TRBD1

cdr3_nt: TGTGCCAGCAGTTATCATGGGAGACGGCAGCCCCAGCATTTT
cdr3_aa: CASSYHGRRQPQHF
j_call: TRBJ1-5
clone_size: few
v_call: TRBV6-2/TRBV6-3
d_call: NA

cdr3_nt: TGCGCCAGCAGCCTAGCGGATACGCAGTATTTT
cdr3_aa: CASSLADTQYF
j_call: TRBJ2-3
clone_size: few
v_call: TRBV4-3
d_call: NA

cdr3_nt: TGTGCCTGGAGTCCTCGGACAGGGGTTGAAAAACTGTTTTTT
cdr3_aa: CAWSPRTGVEKLFF
j_call: TRBJ1-4
clone_size: NA
v_call: TRBV30
d_call: TRBD1

cdr3_nt: TGTGCCAGCAGCCAGAAAGGTTGGGAGAACACTGAAGCTTTCTTT
cdr3_aa: CASSQKGWENTEAFF
j_call: TRBJ1-1
clone_size: NA
v_call: TRBV9
d_call: NA